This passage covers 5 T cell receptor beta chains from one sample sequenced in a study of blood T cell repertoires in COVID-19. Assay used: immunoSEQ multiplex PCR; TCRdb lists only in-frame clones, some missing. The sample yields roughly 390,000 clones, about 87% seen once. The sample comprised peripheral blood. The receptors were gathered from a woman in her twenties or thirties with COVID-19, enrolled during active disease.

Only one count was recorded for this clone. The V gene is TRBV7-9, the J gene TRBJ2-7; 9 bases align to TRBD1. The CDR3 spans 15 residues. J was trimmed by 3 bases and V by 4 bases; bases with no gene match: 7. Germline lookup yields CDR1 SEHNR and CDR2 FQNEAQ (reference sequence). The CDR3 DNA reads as TGTGCCAGCAGCTCCATGACAGGGGGGTTCTACGAGCAGTACTTC. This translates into CASSSMTGGFYEQYF.

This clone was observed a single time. The CDR3 DNA sequence: TGTGCCAGCAGTTTTCCGCCGCCCCTTAGGCGGGACCTCTCCTACGAGCAGTACTTC. This codes for CASSFPPPLRRDLSYEQYF. The chain employs TRBV28 and TRBJ2-7, with a weak D call TRBD2 (6 bases). Trimming stripped 3 bases from V and 0 bases from J, with 24 bases between. The CDR3 is made up of 19 amino acids. CDR1 is MDHEN and CDR2 is SYDVKM in the germline V gene.

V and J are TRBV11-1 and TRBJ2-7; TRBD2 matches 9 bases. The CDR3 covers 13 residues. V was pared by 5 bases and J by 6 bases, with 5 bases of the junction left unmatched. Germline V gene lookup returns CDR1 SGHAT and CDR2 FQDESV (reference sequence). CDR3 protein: CASSPIAGVEQYF. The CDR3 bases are TGTGCCAGCAGCCCTATAGCGGGAGTCGAGCAGTACTTC.

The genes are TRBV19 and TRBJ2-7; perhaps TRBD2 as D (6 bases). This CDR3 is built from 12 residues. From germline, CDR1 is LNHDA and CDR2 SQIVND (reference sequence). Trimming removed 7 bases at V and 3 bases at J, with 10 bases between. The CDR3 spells CASTGEGYEQYF. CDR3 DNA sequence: TGTGCCAGTACGGGAGAAGGCTACGAGCAGTACTTC. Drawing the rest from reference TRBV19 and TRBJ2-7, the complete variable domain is DGGITQSPKYLFRKEGQNVTLSCEQNLNHDAMYWYRQDPGQGLRLIYYSQIVNDFQKGDIAEGYSVSREKKESFPLTVTSAQKNPTAFYLCASTGEGYEQYFGPGTRLTVT.

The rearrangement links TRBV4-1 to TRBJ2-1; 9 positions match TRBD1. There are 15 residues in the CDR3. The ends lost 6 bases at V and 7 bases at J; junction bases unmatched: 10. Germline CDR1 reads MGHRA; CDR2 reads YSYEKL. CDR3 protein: CASSFRQGDGNEQFF. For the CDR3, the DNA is TGCGCCAGCAGTTTCAGACAGGGGGATGGGAATGAGCAGTTCTTC.